This TCR beta chain was identified during a study of blood T cell repertoires in COVID-19 (dated by TCRdb to the early 2020s). Regarding the study in general: Collaborator samples came from the United States, Italy and Spain and covered acute and convalescent phases of COVID-19. The material from the prospective study consisted of cDNA or gDNA derived from T cells, B-cell-depleted T cells, or PBMCs. Subjects who had been exposed to COVID-19, were actively infected with it, or had recovered from it provided the deeply sampled blood TCRbeta repertoires that made up the dataset. The repertoires were made available in a free public database intended to serve as a resource for research on the immune response to SARS-CoV-2. The samples were drawn from two sources: the first 160 participants of the ongoing ImmuneRACE study, and 1,254 subjects contributed by 6 global collaborators. Nearly every sample came with metadata listing a de-identified subject ID, COVID-19 status, age in years and sex. Where available, HLA class I and class II types were taken from metadata supplied by the sample provider and were not determined by assay-based typing.

Broader findings and caveats from the paper: The amount of clinical and demographic metadata varied by source and participant and was provided uncurated.

TCRbeta CDR3 regions were amplified from genomic DNA using the immunoSEQ Assay, a bias-controlled multiplex PCR. For the original study's pipeline: The number of nucleated cells in each sample was estimated from the amplification of reference gene primers within the assay. To quantify the absolute abundance of each unique TCRbeta CDR3 rearrangement, sequence reads were collapsed and filtered. Productive Simpson clonality was computed per sample as the square root of Simpson's diversity index over productive rearrangements. TCRdb re-hosts the immuneACCESS table, in-frame sequences only. Its copies lack some clones; in the studies checked, an unresolved V gene accounts for under half of them, and the cause for the rest is not known. D and trimming come from the DNA, and the V and J calls and clone size come from that table. For this sample there are approximately 150,000 clones; about 83% appear just once. Roughly 18% of the sample is in the top ten clones.

Sequences SGHRS (CDR1) and YFSETQ (CDR2) are obtained from the germline V gene. The CDR3 numbers 15 residues from cysteine through phenylalanine. Of the read, only the CDR3 DNA is kept; its 45 bases are in frame from base 1. V loses 4 bases of germline sequence and J loses 0 bases, and the interval between the two ends is 14 bases. Points on this clone: Its antigen remains unidentified. Within one base of it there is no much larger clone, and no base qualities were kept.

Samples from volunteer blood donors who had recovered from COVID-19 were contributed by a second Seattle source. Whole blood was collected in K2EDTA tubes by collaborating institutions according to the institutions' own protocols. For TCRbeta analysis, collaborators shipped samples in one of three forms: frozen whole blood, isolated PBMCs, or DNA extracted from either of those sample types. The TCR was taken from a woman aged 70 to 79 who had recovered from COVID-19. The sequence is built from TRBV5-1 and TRBJ2-7; the D gene is possibly TRBD1, with 6 bases matching. Sequenced input: peripheral blood. The CDR3 region: CASSPTGLRSYEQYF. The DNA sequence is TGCGCCAGCAGCCCGACAGGTTTACGCTCCTACGAGCAGTACTTC.